One and the same sample provided the 16 T cell receptor beta chains below, sequenced in a study of OX40 agonist ivuxolimab in advanced cancers. Sequencing used immunoSEQ multiplex PCR; TCRdb keeps in-frame clones, though not all of them. The sample records tens of thousands of clones, about 83% being singletons. Sequenced here: CD4+ or CD8+ T cells sorted from blood, sampled in a trial of the OX40 agonist ivuxolimab. These receptors all stem from an adult with an advanced solid tumor such as melanoma, head and neck, liver or kidney cancer.

The CDR3 loop reads CASSLGTTGELFF. The CDR3 bases are TGTGCCAGCAGCCTGGGTACGACCGGGGAGCTGTTTTTT. The rearrangement links TRBV6-6 to TRBJ2-2; no reliable D call. The CDR3 runs to 13 residues. Germline loops: CDR1 MNHNY, CDR2 SVGAGI (reference sequence). Between the trimmed V and J ends, which lost 6 bases and 5 bases, there was a span of 10 bases.

This chain links TRBV6-5 with TRBJ2-7; 10 nucleotides line up with TRBD1. Germline CDR1 and CDR2: MNHEY and SVGAGI. The CDR3 is made up of 12 amino acids. Trimming cost V 5 bases and J 6 bases; bases outside gene matches: 1. The CDR3 reads CASSGQGGEQYF. Here the CDR3 DNA reads TGTGCCAGCAGTGGACAGGGGGGCGAGCAGTACTTC.

In DNA, the CDR3 is TGTGCCATCAGTGAATCGCTAGACGAGCAGTACTTC. Protein sequence: CAISESLDEQYF. J is TRBJ2-7 and V is TRBV10-3; no firm D call. Germline lookup yields CDR1 ENHRY and CDR2 SYGVKD. The CDR3 has 12 amino acids. V was pared by 3 bases and J by 5 bases, with 8 bases between.

This chain links TRBV27 with TRBJ2-2, with D tentatively TRBD1 (5 bases). Germline-derived CDR1 and CDR2 are MNHEY and SMNVEV (reference sequence). CDR3 length equals 13 residues. V was cut by 6 bases and J by 4 bases, with 9 bases left in between. CDR3 bases: TGTGCCAGCAGAGACAGATCCACCGGGGAGCTGTTTTTT. This translates into CASRDRSTGELFF.

The chain combines TRBV6-5 with TRBJ2-3, with TRBD1 matching 9 bases. With V trimmed by 6 bases and J by 3 bases, 7 bases remained unmatched. The germline V gene encodes CDR1 MNHEY and CDR2 SVGAGI. The CDR3 totals 15 residues. In DNA, the CDR3 is TGTGCCAGCAGCGCCGGGACAGGGATAACAGATACGCAGTATTTT. This codes for CASSAGTGITDTQYF.

The CDR3 reads CASSEYGGRTDTQYF. In DNA, the CDR3 is TGTGCCAGCAGTGAATATGGAGGGCGCACAGATACGCAGTATTTT. The chain has TRBV25-1 and TRBJ2-3; perhaps TRBD2 as D (6 bases). Germline CDR1 is MGHDK and CDR2 is SYGVNS. V was pared by 0 bases and J by 1 base, with 8 bases between. The CDR3 loop spans 15 amino acids.

The CDR3 bases are TGTGCCAGCAGTTTGGCGGGACTAGCGGGTCGCAATGAGCAGTTCTTC. This translates into CASSLAGLAGRNEQFF. V is TRBV28 and J is TRBJ2-1; TRBD2 agrees at 12 bases. V gave up 3 bases and J gave up 6 bases; unmatched junction bases: 6. The germline gives CDR1 MDHEN, CDR2 SYDVKM. The CDR3 runs to 16 residues.

The CDR3 nucleotides read TGTGCCAGCAGAGCCGGACTAGCGCCCCCGAGGGAGCAGTACTTC. This sequence encodes CASRAGLAPPREQYF. V is TRBV6-5 and J is TRBJ2-7; 9 bases line up with TRBD2. V gave up 6 bases and J gave up 7 bases; unmatched junction bases: 13. Germline V gene data show CDR1 as MNHEY and CDR2 as SVGAGI. CDR3 length equals 15 residues.

This rearrangement joins TRBV6-1 to TRBJ2-5; TRBD1 aligns across 10 bases. The CDR3 loop spans 14 amino acids. J gave up 2 bases and V 6 bases, and 3 bases lay outside the gene matches. Germline V gene data show CDR1 as MNHNS and CDR2 as SASEGT. Here the CDR3 DNA reads TGTGCCAGCAGGGTGGGACAGGGGCAAGAGACCCAGTACTTC. Translation: CASRVGQGQETQYF.

This chain joins TRBV2 and TRBJ2-3, with 8 bases lining up with TRBD2. CDR1 and CDR2 from the germline V gene are SNHLY and FYNNEI. Trimming at V came to 8 bases and at J to 1 base, leaving 5 bases not matched to a gene. The CDR3 is 14 amino acids. The CDR3 reads CASALAGRTDTQYF. The CDR3 DNA reads TGTGCCAGCGCGTTAGCGGGACGCACAGATACGCAGTATTTT.

The V gene is TRBV19, the J gene TRBJ2-1; D assignment may be TRBD1 or TRBD2 (5 bases each). The V end was cut by 1 base, the J end by 8 bases, with 9 bases between. The germline gives CDR1 LNHDA, CDR2 SQIVND (reference sequence). CDR3 length equals 13 residues. In DNA form, the CDR3 reads TGTGCCAGTAGTATAGCGAGGGGCGATGAGCAGTTCTTC. This translates into CASSIARGDEQFF.

The chain joins TRBV6-5 to TRBJ1-2; D remains ambiguous. V was pared by 8 bases and J by 8 bases, with 9 bases between. This CDR3 contains 10 residues. In germline, CDR1 is MNHEY, CDR2 SVGAGI. CDR3 protein: CASSMGGYTF. The CDR3 DNA is TGTGCCAGCTCCATGGGCGGCTACACCTTC.

This rearrangement joins TRBV6-1 to TRBJ1-1; 9 bases align to TRBD1. Germline CDR1 MNHNS, CDR2 SASEGT. Trimming cost V 7 bases and J 4 bases; bases outside gene matches: 7. The CDR3 runs 14 residues. Written as DNA, the CDR3 is TGTGCCAGCACCGGGACAGGGTCGAGCACTGAAGCTTTCTTT. Translation gives CASTGTGSSTEAFF.

The V gene is TRBV30, the J gene TRBJ2-7, with 8 bases fitting TRBD2. The CDR3 spans 14 residues. V lost 2 bases to trimming and J lost 3 bases; unmatched junction nucleotides: 6. Germline CDR1 is GTSNPN and CDR2 is SVGIG (reference sequence). The CDR3: CAWSKSGGGYEQYF. For the CDR3, the DNA is TGTGCCTGGAGTAAGAGCGGGGGAGGCTACGAGCAGTACTTC.

This clone came up once. This rearrangement joins TRBV5-1 to TRBJ2-7, with TRBD2 matching 7 bases. In germline, CDR1 is SGHRS, CDR2 YFSETQ. The CDR3 length is 14 residues. V lost 4 bases and J lost 4; bases outside the gene matches: 8. In DNA form, the CDR3 reads TGCGCCAGCAGCCAAAAGCGGGGAGAATACGAGCAGTACTTC. Its translation: CASSQKRGEYEQYF.

The chain carries TRBV7-3 and TRBJ2-1; D uncertain. The CDR3 runs to 13 residues. The germline V and J ends were trimmed by 1 base and 10 bases, with 11 bases remaining between them. Per germline, CDR1 SGHTA and CDR2 FQGTGA. CDR3 bases: TGTGCCAGCAGCTTAAACGCTGGGCGGGAGCAGTTCTTC. Translating gives CASSLNAGREQFF.